What follows are 12 T cell receptor beta chains derived from one specimen sequenced in a study of T-cell memory formation after mild COVID-19. TCRdb reprocessed the 5' RACE reads with MiXCR, giving one entry per CDR3 protein. The sample consists of about 4,800 distinct CDR3 sequences, roughly 23% of them appearing once. The sequenced material came from PBMCs or a T cell subset sorted from them (not recorded which). These receptors came from an adult who had mild COVID-19 (a few samples of this study predate the infection). Cell type and time point are not known.

This clonotype occurred many times. This chain links TRBV7-2 with TRBJ1-4, with D perhaps matching TRBD1 (6 bases). This CDR3 is built from 16 residues. Germline-derived CDR1 and CDR2 are SGHTA and FQGNSA. V was pared by 1 base and J by 4 bases, with 13 bases between. In DNA form, the CDR3 reads TGTGCCAGCAGCTTAGTAACAGGGCCTCTTAATGAAAAACTGTTTTTT. Encoded protein: CASSLVTGPLNEKLFF.

In its sample, this clonotype is medium-sized. Here the CDR3 reads CASRPGQGLYGYTF. The CDR3 DNA reads TGTGCCAGCAGACCAGGACAGGGGTTATATGGCTACACCTTC. The chain couples TRBV27 to TRBJ1-2, with 9 bases fitting TRBD1. The germline CDR1 and CDR2 sequences are MNHEY and SMNVEV (reference sequence). V gave up 6 bases and J gave up 5 bases; unmatched junction bases: 7. There are 14 residues in the CDR3.

This clonotype was counted ten times or more. V gene TRBV4-3 combines with J gene TRBJ1-2; D may be TRBD1 (5 bases). CDR3 size: 15 residues. Trimming cost V 5 bases and J 2 bases, with 15 bases left between them. The germline gives CDR1 LGHNA, CDR2 YSLEER. DNA for the CDR3: TGCGCCAGCAGCAGACGAGCAGACAGCAACTATGGCTACACCTTC. Translation: CASSRRADSNYGYTF.

This clonotype is deemed medium-sized. The chain recombines TRBV5-1 with TRBJ1-5; possible D gene TRBD1, 6 bases. The CDR3 has 14 residues. CDR1 and CDR2 from the germline V gene are SGHRS and YFSETQ. V lost 0 bases, J lost 6 bases, and 10 bases lay in between. In DNA, the CDR3 is TGCGCCAGCAGCTTGGAGGGGGGCGGTCAGCCCCAGCATTTT. This codes for CASSLEGGGQPQHF.

In its sample, this clonotype is medium-sized. The V call is TRBV4-1, the J call TRBJ2-5; the match to TRBD1 covers 8 bases. The CDR3 runs to 16 residues. V lost 4 bases to trimming and J lost 5 bases; unmatched junction nucleotides: 12. The germline CDR1 and CDR2 sequences are MGHRA and YSYEKL. CDR3 sequence: CASSPANQGAGETQYF. CDR3 in DNA: TGCGCCAGCAGCCCGGCAAATCAGGGGGCGGGGGAGACCCAGTACTTC.

This clonotype has ten or more counts. The rearrangement uses TRBV2 and TRBJ2-6; TRBD1 matches 8 bases. This CDR3 has 17 amino acids. Looked up from germline, CDR1 is SNHLY and CDR2 is FYNNEI. V shed 7 bases, J shed 2 bases, and the junction held 10 bases outside the gene matches. CDR3 region: CASTAAPTGAGANVLTF. The CDR3 nucleotides are TGTGCCAGCACTGCGGCCCCGACAGGGGCTGGGGCCAACGTCCTGACTTTC.

This clonotype was seen many times. The rearrangement uses TRBV10-3 and TRBJ1-1; D remains ambiguous. Germline V CDR1 and CDR2: ENHRY, SYGVKD. The CDR3 has 13 residues. V was clipped by 0 bases and J by 10 bases, with 12 bases between them. Written as DNA, the CDR3 is TGTGCCATCAGTGAGTCGCCGCGGTACTCAGCTTTCTTT. Its protein product is CAISESPRYSAFF.

This clonotype is labeled as medium-sized. V usage is TRBV2 and J usage is TRBJ1-1, with D unresolved. The CDR3 runs 11 residues. Germline assignment: CDR1 SNHLY and CDR2 FYNNEI. The V end was cut by 7 bases, the J end by 10 bases, with 13 bases between. Here the CDR3 reads CASIDTVAAFF. The CDR3 DNA reads TGTGCCAGCATTGATACGGTGGCAGCTTTCTTT.

The chain is built from TRBV5-1 and TRBJ2-5; a weak D match, TRBD1 (6 bases). The length of the CDR3 is 16 residues. V gave up 0 bases and J gave up 5 bases, with 17 bases separating them. In germline, CDR1 is SGHRS, CDR2 YFSETQ. In nucleotides, the CDR3 is TGCGCCAGCAGCTTGGCTGGGGGCGATTCAGGCGAGACCCAGTACTTC. It encodes CASSLAGGDSGETQYF.

This clonotype rates as medium-sized (0.01 to 0.1%). This chain joins TRBV5-1 and TRBJ1-1, with 8 bases matching TRBD1. Per germline, CDR1 SGHRS and CDR2 YFSETQ. This CDR3 has 17 amino acids. Trimming took 3 bases from V and 0 from J; bases not matched to a gene: 10. The CDR3 spells CASSSRTGNNMNTEAFF. The DNA of the CDR3 is TGCGCCAGCAGCTCCCGGACAGGGAATAACATGAACACTGAAGCTTTCTTT.

In this sample, this clonotype is medium-sized (0.01 to 0.1%). V and J are TRBV10-3 and TRBJ2-5; 7 nucleotides agree with TRBD2. V was pared by 0 bases and J by 0 bases, with 10 bases of the junction left unmatched. The CDR3 extends over 18 amino acids. Germline V CDR1 and CDR2: ENHRY, SYGVKD. Here the CDR3 reads CAISESMFGGGNQETQYF. CDR3 coding DNA: TGTGCCATCAGTGAGTCGATGTTTGGCGGGGGAAACCAAGAGACCCAGTACTTC.

This clonotype is classed as medium-sized. V gene TRBV5-5 combines with J gene TRBJ1-5, with 9 positions matching TRBD1. With V trimmed by 0 bases and J by 1 base, 2 bases remained unmatched. The CDR3 sequence is 16 residues long. Germline assignment: CDR1 SGHKS and CDR2 YYEKEE (reference sequence). This CDR3 is CASSLDGTGSNQPQHF. The CDR3 nucleotides read TGTGCCAGCAGCTTGGACGGGACAGGGAGCAATCAGCCCCAGCATTTT.